This T cell receptor beta chain was found in a study of control samples from healthy donors and cancer patients. This CDR3 spans 15 amino acids. With 3 bases removed from V and 0 bases from J, the gap between germline ends came to 9 bases. Germline V gene data show CDR1 as KGHSH and CDR2 as LQKENI. Sequencing used immunoSEQ multiplex PCR; TCRdb keeps in-frame clones, though not all of them. The sample has around 130,000 clones, approximately 90% seen once; the top ten hold approximately 8.6%. The J gene is TRBJ1-3, the V gene TRBV18; possibly TRBD1 for D (5 bases). The sample consisted of blood. This receptor was taken from a man aged 18 to 30 in good health. Here the CDR3 reads CASSPRAVSGNTIYF. The DNA for the CDR3 is TGTGCCAGCTCACCCAGGGCGGTCTCTGGAAACACCATATATTTT.